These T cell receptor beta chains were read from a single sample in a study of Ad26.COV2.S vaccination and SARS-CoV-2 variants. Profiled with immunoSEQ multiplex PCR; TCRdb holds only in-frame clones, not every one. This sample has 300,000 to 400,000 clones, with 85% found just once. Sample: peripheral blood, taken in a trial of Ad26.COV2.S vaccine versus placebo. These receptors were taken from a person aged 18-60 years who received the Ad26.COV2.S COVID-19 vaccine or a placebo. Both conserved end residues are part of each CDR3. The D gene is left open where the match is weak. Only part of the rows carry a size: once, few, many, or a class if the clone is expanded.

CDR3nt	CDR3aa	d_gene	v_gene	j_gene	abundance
TGTGCCAGCAGCTTGGTTTGGACAGGGGGTAATTCACCCCTCCACTTT	CASSLVWTGGNSPLHF	TRBD1	TRBV7-2	TRBJ1-6	many
TGTGCCAGCAGTTCCCGCGGCGGGCTAACCTACGAGCAGTACTTC	CASSSRGGLTYEQYF	.	TRBV6-2/TRBV6-3	TRBJ2-7	.
TGCGCGAGCCTGGGCGCTAGCGCCAGCTCCTACAATGAGCAGTTCTTC	CASLGASASSYNEQFF	.	TRBV4-1	TRBJ2-1	few
TGTGCCAGCAGCTTGGTACAGCCCGGGGAGCTGTTTTTT	CASSLVQPGELFF	.	TRBV5-6	TRBJ2-2	.
TGTGCCAGCAGCCCCTCCCTCTTGTGGAGCGGGGGGTATACAGATACGCAGTATTTT	CASSPSLLWSGGYTDTQYF	TRBD2	TRBV7-8	TRBJ2-3	.
TGTGCCAGCAGTTACGAAATGATCTATGGCTACACCTTC	CASSYEMIYGYTF	.	TRBV6-2/TRBV6-3	TRBJ1-2	.
TGTGCCAGCAGCCAAACTAGCGGGAATGCAGATACGCAGTATTTT	CASSQTSGNADTQYF	TRBD2	TRBV3-1/TRBV3-2	TRBJ2-3	.
TGTGCCAGCAGCTTATGGGCGGGGGCCGGCACAGATACGCAGTATTTT	CASSLWAGAGTDTQYF	.	TRBV7-2	TRBJ2-3	.
TGTGCCAGCAGCCAAGATATAACAGGGGGCTTGAAGACCCAGTACTTC	CASSQDITGGLKTQYF	TRBD1	TRBV3-1/TRBV3-2	TRBJ2-5	.
TGTGCCAGCAGTTTGCAAGGTAACACTGAAGCTTTCTTT	CASSLQGNTEAFF	.	TRBV12-3/TRBV12-4	TRBJ1-1	.
TGTGCCAGCTCACCTCCAGGACAGGGAGGCACTGAAGCTTTCTTT	CASSPPGQGGTEAFF	TRBD1	TRBV18	TRBJ1-1	.